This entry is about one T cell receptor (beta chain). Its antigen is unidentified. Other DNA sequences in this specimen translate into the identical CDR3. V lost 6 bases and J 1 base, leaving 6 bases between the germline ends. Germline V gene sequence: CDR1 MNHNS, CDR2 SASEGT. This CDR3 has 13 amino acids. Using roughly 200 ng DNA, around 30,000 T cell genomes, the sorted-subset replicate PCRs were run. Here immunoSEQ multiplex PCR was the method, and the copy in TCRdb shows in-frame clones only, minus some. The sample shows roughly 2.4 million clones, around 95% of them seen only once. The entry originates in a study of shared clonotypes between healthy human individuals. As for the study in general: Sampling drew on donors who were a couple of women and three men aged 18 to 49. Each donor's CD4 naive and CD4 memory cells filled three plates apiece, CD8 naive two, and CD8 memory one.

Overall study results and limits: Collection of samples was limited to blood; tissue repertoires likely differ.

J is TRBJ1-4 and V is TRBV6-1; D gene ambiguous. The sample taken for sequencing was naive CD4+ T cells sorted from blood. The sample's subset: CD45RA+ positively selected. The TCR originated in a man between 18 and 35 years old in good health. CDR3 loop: CASRVGTNEKLFF. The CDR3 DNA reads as TGTGCCAGCAGGGTGGGAACTAATGAAAAACTGTTTTTT.